These 18 T cell receptor beta chains were all obtained from the same sample, sequenced in a study of blood T cell repertoires in COVID-19. Libraries were prepared by immunoSEQ multiplex PCR; TCRdb keeps only in-frame clonotypes and omits some of them. The sample lists about 280,000 clones, roughly 91% occurring once. The source material was PBMCs or T cells enriched from blood (not recorded which). These receptors were taken from a woman aged 55-75 years in a cohort exposed to, infected with or recovered from COVID-19 (not recorded which).

J is TRBJ2-3 and V is TRBV30; 9 nucleotides align to TRBD1. Germline V lookup: CDR1 GTSNPN, CDR2 SVGIG (reference sequence). The trim removed 2 bases at V and 4 bases at J, leaving 7 bases unmatched. CDR3 length: 15 residues. CDR3 region: CAWSRGTGSADTQYF. In DNA, the CDR3 is TGTGCCTGGAGTAGAGGGACAGGGAGCGCAGATACGCAGTATTTT.

The chain uses TRBV5-1 and TRBJ2-3, with a weak D call TRBD1 (5 bases). V was cut by 0 bases and J by 0 bases, with 11 bases left in between. The germline CDR1 and CDR2 sequences are SGHRS and YFSETQ. The CDR3 loop spans 16 amino acids. The CDR3 DNA is TGCGCCAGCAGCTTGGTTTCGACAGAGAGCACAGATACGCAGTATTTT. Protein sequence: CASSLVSTESTDTQYF.

The chain uses TRBV29-1 and TRBJ2-5, with 8 bases aligning to TRBD1. This CDR3 has 11 amino acids. In germline, CDR1 is SQVTM, CDR2 ANQGSEA. V was clipped by 4 bases and J by 5 bases; unmatched bases: 0. The CDR3 reads CSVGQGETQYF. The CDR3 bases are TGCAGCGTTGGACAGGGGGAGACCCAGTACTTC.

V and J are TRBV7-2 and TRBJ2-3; 12 bases fit TRBD2. V lost 7 bases to trimming and J lost 7 bases; unmatched junction nucleotides: 9. The germline gives CDR1 SGHTA, CDR2 FQGNSA. CDR3 length: 15 amino acids. The CDR3 sequence: CASNPSGRASNTQYF. The DNA for the CDR3 is TGTGCCAGCAACCCTAGCGGGAGGGCCTCTAATACGCAGTATTTT.

The chain is built from TRBV11-1 and TRBJ2-7; D is possibly TRBD1 (5 bases). Trimming took 5 bases from V and 5 from J, leaving 16 bases between them. This CDR3 comprises 14 residues. The germline gives CDR1 SGHAT, CDR2 FQDESV (reference sequence). CDR3 loop: CASSTRGGQNEQYF. DNA of the CDR3: TGTGCCAGCAGCACCCGCGGTGGACAAAACGAGCAGTACTTC.

The chain is built from TRBV11-1 and TRBJ2-1, with a possible D match to TRBD1 (6 bases). This CDR3 contains 14 residues. Germline V CDR1 and CDR2: SGHAT, FQDESV (reference sequence). V shed 1 base and J shed 7 bases, with 11 bases lying between them. DNA of the CDR3: TGTGCCAGCAGCTTAGGGGGTAGGGGGAATGAGCAGTTCTTC. Translation gives CASSLGGRGNEQFF.

The rearrangement joins TRBV2 to TRBJ1-5; perhaps TRBD1 as D (5 bases). The CDR3 totals 14 residues. Germline values: CDR1 SNHLY, CDR2 FYNNEI. Trimming took 5 bases from V and 4 from J, leaving 12 bases between them. CDR3 nucleotide sequence: TGTGCCAGCAGTTCTACAGGTGGAAATCAGCCCCAGCATTTT. It codes for CASSSTGGNQPQHF.

This rearrangement joins TRBV7-2 to TRBJ2-7; 12 positions match TRBD2. Losses at the gene ends were 5 bases for V and 7 bases for J; bases not matched to a gene: 3. The CDR3 length is 13 residues. Germline V gives CDR1 SGHTA, CDR2 FQGNSA. Here the CDR3 DNA reads TGTGCCAGCAGCCTTACTAGCGGGAGGGAGCAGTACTTC. This encodes CASSLTSGREQYF.

CDR3 amino acids: CATRQGAITAEAFF. As DNA, the CDR3 is TGTGCCACTAGACAGGGGGCGATCACCGCTGAAGCTTTCTTT. V and J are TRBV19 and TRBJ1-1; 10 nucleotides align to TRBD1. The germline gives CDR1 LNHDA, CDR2 SQIVND (reference sequence). The CDR3 is 14 residues long. Trimming took 10 bases from V and 6 from J; bases not matched to a gene: 11.

The CDR3 nucleotides are TGTGCCAGCAGCTTGGGACAGGGGGCTGGCGAGCAGTACTTC. It is translated as CASSLGQGAGEQYF. J is TRBJ2-7 and V is TRBV7-9; 12 bases match TRBD1. Germline CDR1 SEHNR, CDR2 FQNEAQ (reference sequence). The junction had 3 bases not matched to a gene; V was cut back by 3 bases and J by 6 bases. The CDR3 totals 14 residues.

The chain couples TRBV30 to TRBJ2-7; no clear D gene. This CDR3 has 11 amino acids. V was shortened by 1 base and J by 6 bases, with 7 bases between the two germline ends. CDR1 and CDR2 (germline): GTSNPN, SVGIG (reference sequence). As DNA, the CDR3 is TGTGCCTGGAGTGACCGTAGCGAGCAGTACTTC. It codes for CAWSDRSEQYF. The whole variable domain, remainder taken from reference TRBV30 and TRBJ2-7, is SQTIHQWPATLVQPVGSPLSLECTVEGTSNPNLYWYRQAAGRGLQLLFYSVGIGQISSEVPQNLSASRPQDRQFILSSKKLLLSDSGFYLCAWSDRSEQYFGPGTRLTVT.

The J gene is TRBJ2-7, the V gene TRBV19; 11 bases fit TRBD2. CDR1 and CDR2 (germline): LNHDA, SQIVND (reference sequence). The length of the CDR3 is 16 residues. The J segment lost 2 bases and the V segment lost 4 bases, leaving 7 bases of the junction unmatched. Here the CDR3 reads CASSTPGLAAPYEQYF. The CDR3 DNA sequence: TGTGCCAGTAGTACCCCGGGACTAGCGGCACCCTACGAGCAGTACTTC. Full variable domain (outside the CDR3, taken from reference TRBV19 and TRBJ2-7): DGGITQSPKYLFRKEGQNVTLSCEQNLNHDAMYWYRQDPGQGLRLIYYSQIVNDFQKGDIAEGYSVSREKKESFPLTVTSAQKNPTAFYLCASSTPGLAAPYEQYFGPGTRLTVT.

The chain joins TRBV29-1 to TRBJ2-2; 8 nucleotides line up with TRBD1. The CDR3 spans 12 residues. Germline V gene sequence: CDR1 SQVTM, CDR2 ANQGSEA. Losses at the gene ends were 4 bases for V and 6 bases for J; bases not matched to a gene: 1. The CDR3 loop reads CSVGTGPGELFF. DNA for the CDR3: TGCAGCGTTGGGACAGGGCCCGGGGAGCTGTTTTTT.

The chain uses TRBV5-1 and TRBJ2-2; possibly TRBD2 for D (5 bases). CDR1 is SGHRS and CDR2 is YFSETQ in the germline V gene. V lost 6 bases and J 2 bases, leaving 11 bases between the germline ends. The CDR3 contains 14 residues. CDR3: CASTFGDNTGELFF. In nucleotides, the CDR3 is TGCGCCAGCACATTCGGGGATAACACCGGGGAGCTGTTTTTT.

This sequence joins TRBV7-3 and TRBJ2-3; D is undetermined. The CDR3 spans 12 residues. The V gene lost 5 bases and the J gene lost 6 bases, with 9 bases spanning the gap. Germline V gene lookup returns CDR1 SGHTA and CDR2 FQGTGA. The CDR3 region is CASSRRGDTQYF. CDR3 nucleotides: TGTGCCAGCAGCAGAAGAGGCGATACGCAGTATTTT.

The chain joins TRBV6-1 to TRBJ2-1; 10 bases match TRBD2. With V trimmed by 1 base and J by 2 bases, 5 bases remained unmatched. Germline V gene data show CDR1 as MNHNS and CDR2 as SASEGT. The CDR3 sequence is 17 residues long. The DNA of the CDR3 is TGTGCCAGCAGTGAAGGGACTAGCGGCTATGCCTACAATGAGCAGTTCTTC. It is translated as CASSEGTSGYAYNEQFF.

The V and J genes are TRBV5-1 and TRBJ1-3, with 8 bases identical to TRBD1. Germline loops: CDR1 SGHRS, CDR2 YFSETQ. CDR3 length: 14 amino acids. The V gene end was trimmed by 4 bases and the J gene end by 5 bases; junction bases not matched to a gene: 5. CDR3 amino acids: CASSPTGDRNTIYF. The DNA of the CDR3 is TGCGCCAGCAGCCCGACAGGGGACAGAAACACCATATATTTT.

This chain links TRBV5-6 with TRBJ1-3; D gene unclear. This CDR3 has 16 residues. Germline loops: CDR1 SGHDT, CDR2 YYEEEE. V was shortened by 0 bases and J by 0 bases, with 10 bases between the two germline ends. CDR3 sequence reads: CASSLVSKSSGNTIYF. Here the CDR3 DNA reads TGTGCCAGCAGCTTGGTGAGCAAATCCTCTGGAAACACCATATATTTT.